These 26 T cell receptor beta chains share one sample of origin, sequenced in a study of cytomegalovirus exposure and HLA in healthy donors. PCR involved 60 Vbeta and 13 Jbeta primers. Sequencing used immunoSEQ multiplex PCR; TCRdb keeps in-frame clones, though not all of them. The data contain approximately 190,000 clones, roughly 82% of them seen just once; the ten biggest clones take up around 2.5%. The sample consisted of PBMCs. The receptor source for this set is a woman aged 45-65 years in good health and CMV-seropositive.

The chain recombines TRBV19 with TRBJ2-6, with TRBD2 matching 8 bases. The germline gives CDR1 LNHDA, CDR2 SQIVND (reference sequence). The CDR3 runs to 17 residues. The junction had 7 bases not matched to a gene; V was cut back by 6 bases and J by 0 bases. The CDR3 here is CASRAGGSVSGANVLTF. The CDR3 nucleotides read TGTGCCAGTAGGGCGGGGGGCTCAGTCTCTGGGGCCAACGTCCTGACTTTC.

This rearrangement joins TRBV11-3 to TRBJ1-1; perhaps TRBD1 as D (5 bases). Trimming stripped 7 bases from V and 2 bases from J, with 11 bases between. Germline CDR1 reads SGHNT; CDR2 reads YENEEA. The CDR3 runs 13 residues. CDR3 amino acids: CASIPTVNTEAFF. CDR3 coding DNA: TGTGCCAGCATCCCGACAGTTAACACTGAAGCTTTCTTT.

The chain joins TRBV4-3 to TRBJ2-7, with 10 bases lining up with TRBD2. CDR1 and CDR2 (germline): LGHNA, YSLEER. The V segment lost 1 base and the J segment 7 bases; nucleotides outside the gene matches: 7. This CDR3 spans 15 amino acids. The CDR3 bases are TGCGCCAGCAGCCAAGGCCGGCTAGCGGGGGTTGAGCAGTACTTC. Translating gives CASSQGRLAGVEQYF.

This chain links TRBV7-2 with TRBJ1-2, with D possibly TRBD1 on 6 matching bases. The CDR3 runs 15 residues. From germline, CDR1 is SGHTA and CDR2 FQGNSA. The V and J ends lost 1 base and 7 bases respectively, with 16 bases between them. The CDR3 coding sequence is TGTGCCAGCAGCTTAGGACAGGCCCTGTTGGGTGGCTACACCTTC. It encodes CASSLGQALLGGYTF.

The chain couples TRBV5-1 to TRBJ2-3, with D unclear. Per germline, CDR1 SGHRS and CDR2 YFSETQ. CDR3 length: 16 residues. V was clipped by 0 bases and J by 2 bases, with 13 bases between them. DNA of the CDR3: TGCGCCAGCAGCTTGGTTCAGGATGGTTTCACAGATACGCAGTATTTT. This translates into CASSLVQDGFTDTQYF.

As to this clone: At the DNA level, this CDR3 is encoded by other sequences in the same sample as well. The genes are TRBV4-1 and TRBJ1-5; the match to TRBD1 covers 12 bases. The germline V gene has CDR1 MGHRA and CDR2 YSYEKL. The CDR3 extends over 18 amino acids. The V segment lost 2 bases and the J segment 1 base; nucleotides outside the gene matches: 6. This CDR3 reads CASSQIGTGGRSNQPQHF. Written as DNA, the CDR3 is TGCGCCAGCAGCCAAATCGGGACAGGGGGCCGGAGCAATCAGCCCCAGCATTTT.

Here the CDR3 reads CASSDPWGTGDRVSPLHF. CDR3 DNA: TGTGCCAGCAGTGACCCTTGGGGGACAGGGGACCGCGTTTCACCCCTCCACTTT. The chain links TRBV25-1 to TRBJ1-6; TRBD1 agrees at 10 bases. V shed 3 bases, J shed 9 bases, and the junction held 14 bases outside the gene matches. CDR1 is MGHDK, CDR2 SYGVNS, per germline. CDR3 length: 18 amino acids.

A remark on this clone: This sample includes further DNA sequences coding for the same CDR3. This chain links TRBV5-4 with TRBJ2-3; D may be TRBD1 (5 bases). CDR3 length equals 12 residues. The V gene's germline CDR1 is SGHNT and CDR2 YYREEE (reference sequence). V was cut by 4 bases and J by 6 bases, with 9 bases left in between. CDR3 sequence: CASSQGGDTQYF. For the CDR3, the DNA is TGTGCCAGCAGCCAGGGTGGGGATACGCAGTATTTT.

The chain uses TRBV5-1 and TRBJ1-1; 8 bases map to TRBD1. This CDR3 has 17 amino acids. V was pared by 0 bases and J by 6 bases, with 13 bases of the junction left unmatched. The germline V gene encodes CDR1 SGHRS and CDR2 YFSETQ. The CDR3 reads CASSLGRTGLEFAEAFF. For the CDR3, the DNA is TGCGCCAGCAGCTTGGGAAGGACAGGGTTGGAATTCGCTGAAGCTTTCTTT.

The chain employs TRBV4-1 and TRBJ2-7; D not resolved. Germline values: CDR1 MGHRA, CDR2 YSYEKL. This CDR3 has 15 residues. V was cut by 0 bases and J by 5 bases, with 14 bases left in between. This chain's CDR3 is CASSQELGLINEQYF. CDR3 in DNA: TGCGCCAGCAGCCAAGAACTGGGCCTGATCAACGAGCAGTACTTC.

The rearrangement uses TRBV4-2 and TRBJ2-1, with TRBD2 identical over 12 bases. J was trimmed by 7 bases and V by 1 base; bases with no gene match: 17. The CDR3 is 20 residues long. The germline V gene has CDR1 LGHNA and CDR2 YNFKEQ. The CDR3: CASSQVLSSGGARVGNEQFF. The CDR3 coding sequence is TGTGCCAGCAGCCAAGTTCTGTCTAGCGGGGGGGCCCGAGTAGGTAATGAGCAGTTCTTC.

Comment on this clone: A junction end diverges from the germline sequence, so it may reflect a read error. The chain employs TRBV6-5 and TRBJ1-1; TRBD1 agrees at 7 bases. The CDR3 spans 13 residues. Germline CDR1 and CDR2: MNHEY and SVGAGI. DNA of the CDR3: TGTGCCATCAGTAGGACAGGGAACACTGAAGCTTTCTTT. This gives the protein CAISRTGNTEAFF.

This chain uses TRBV10-3 with TRBJ2-7; 8 nucleotides agree with TRBD2. The CDR3 is 13 residues long. Germline V gene lookup returns CDR1 ENHRY and CDR2 SYGVKD. Losses at the gene ends were 9 bases for V and 2 bases for J; bases not matched to a gene: 6. CDR3 loop: CAIRGGAAYEQYF. CDR3 DNA sequence: TGTGCCATACGGGGGGGGGCTGCCTACGAGCAGTACTTC.

This clone was seen more than once but under ten times. The chain uses TRBV2 and TRBJ2-7; D is perhaps TRBD1 (6 bases). The CDR3 has 15 amino acids. CDR1 SNHLY and CDR2 FYNNEI come from the germline V gene. V lost 4 bases and J lost 0, with 13 bases in between. DNA of the CDR3: TGTGCCAGCAGTGTGGGACAAGGCAGCTCCTACGAGCAGTACTTC. Translating gives CASSVGQGSSYEQYF.

The chain employs TRBV10-3 and TRBJ1-6, with D perhaps matching TRBD1 (6 bases). Germline V lookup: CDR1 ENHRY, CDR2 SYGVKD. V lost 1 base and J lost 5, with 9 bases in between. CDR3 length: 15 residues. The DNA for the CDR3 is TGTGCCATCAGTGAGTTTAACAGGGATAATTCACCCCTCCACTTT. Translation gives CAISEFNRDNSPLHF.

Only a few counts were recorded for this clone. The rearrangement links TRBV4-1 to TRBJ2-7; possible D gene TRBD2, 6 bases. Trimming left V 4 bases short and J 6 bases short, with 19 bases between. Per germline, CDR1 MGHRA and CDR2 YSYEKL. The CDR3 consists of 15 residues. The CDR3 sequence is CASSRGGVSTSEQYF. In DNA form, the CDR3 reads TGCGCCAGCAGCCGGGGCGGGGTATCTACTTCCGAGCAGTACTTC.

This chain connects TRBV4-1 to TRBJ1-2; 9 bases match TRBD1. With 4 bases clipped from V and 0 bases from J, the junction kept 3 bases outside the gene matches. The CDR3 has 15 amino acids. Germline lookup yields CDR1 MGHRA and CDR2 YSYEKL. CDR3 DNA sequence: TGCGCCAGCAGCCGGGGACAGGGCACTAACTATGGCTACACCTTC. Protein: CASSRGQGTNYGYTF.

The chain uses TRBV6-5 and TRBJ2-7; D unresolved. The V end was cut by 0 bases, the J end by 5 bases, with 8 bases between. Germline CDR1 and CDR2: MNHEY and SVGAGI. This CDR3 has 13 residues. CDR3 sequence: CASSYSPANEQYF. In DNA form, the CDR3 reads TGTGCCAGCAGTTACTCCCCCGCTAACGAGCAGTACTTC.

CDR3 region: CASSLGTGGEETQYF. The CDR3 region has the DNA TGCGCCAGCAGCTTGGGGACAGGGGGCGAGGAAACGCAGTATTTT. The V gene is TRBV5-1, the J gene TRBJ2-3, with TRBD1 identical over 11 bases. V was clipped by 0 bases and J by 9 bases; unmatched bases: 6. The length of the CDR3 is 15 residues. The germline V gene encodes CDR1 SGHRS and CDR2 YFSETQ.

The gene calls are TRBV29-1 and TRBJ1-2, with 7 bases aligning to TRBD1. The CDR3 contains 13 residues. CDR1 and CDR2 from the germline V gene are SQVTM and ANQGSEA. V shed 3 bases, J shed 8 bases, and the junction held 9 bases outside the gene matches. CDR3 sequence: CSVDVGGQKGYTF. DNA of the CDR3: TGCAGCGTTGATGTCGGGGGACAGAAGGGCTACACCTTC.

V is TRBV18 and J is TRBJ2-5, with D possibly matching TRBD1 (5 bases). CDR3 length: 14 residues. Trimming pared 2 bases from V and 5 bases from J, leaving 12 bases between. Per germline, CDR1 KGHSH and CDR2 LQKENI. The CDR3 DNA reads TGTGCCAGCTCACCAAACGGAGCAGGGGAGACCCAGTACTTC. It specifies CASSPNGAGETQYF.

The J gene is TRBJ2-1, the V gene TRBV2; D perhaps matches TRBD1 (6 bases). CDR1 is SNHLY and CDR2 is FYNNEI in the germline V gene. The germline V and J ends were trimmed by 4 bases and 6 bases, with 13 bases remaining between them. The CDR3 loop spans 14 amino acids. The CDR3 is CASSGRTVSNEQFF. In nucleotides, the CDR3 is TGTGCCAGCAGTGGACGGACAGTAAGCAATGAGCAGTTCTTC.

This chain connects TRBV27 to TRBJ1-4, with 10 bases lining up with TRBD1. CDR3 length: 17 amino acids. V trimming: 3 bases; J trimming: 7 bases; junction bases outside the gene matches: 11. The germline CDR1 and CDR2 sequences are MNHEY and SMNVEV (reference sequence). CDR3 nucleotides: TGTGCCAGCAGTTTTATTAGGACAGGGGGGTTGGGTGAAAAACTGTTTTTT. Amino acids: CASSFIRTGGLGEKLFF.

This clone showed up just a few times. The gene calls are TRBV30 and TRBJ1-1; D uncertain. Germline-derived CDR1 and CDR2 are GTSNPN and SVGIG (reference sequence). Trimming stripped 2 bases from V and 12 bases from J, with 13 bases between. The CDR3 is 11 amino acids. The chain's CDR3 is CAWSLEVRPFF. The DNA of the CDR3 is TGTGCCTGGAGTCTCGAGGTGCGCCCTTTCTTT.

Of note for this clone: Germline and junction disagree at one end, which may indicate a read error. V is TRBV7-9 and J is TRBJ1-2, with 7 nucleotides matching TRBD1. The CDR3 spans 14 residues. Germline CDR1 SEHNR, CDR2 FQNEAQ (reference sequence). The CDR3, as DNA: TGTTCCAGCAGCTCCGACAGGGAAGGTCGTGGCTACACCTTC. This translates into CSSSSDREGRGYTF. Complete variable domain (other parts from reference TRBV7-9 and TRBJ1-2): DTGVSQNPRHKITKRGQNVTFRCDPISEHNRLYWYRQTLGQGPEFLTYFQNEAQLEKSRLLSDRFSAERPKGSFSTLEIQRTEQGDSAMYLCSSSSDREGRGYTFGSGTRLTVV.

J is TRBJ2-4 and V is TRBV5-5; 9 bases agree with TRBD2. This CDR3 comprises 15 residues. V lost 4 bases to trimming and J lost 3 bases; unmatched junction nucleotides: 5. Germline V gene data show CDR1 as SGHKS and CDR2 as YYEKEE (reference sequence). Here the CDR3 reads CASSRGGVGKNIQYF. CDR3 DNA sequence: TGTGCCAGCAGCCGCGGGGGGGTCGGCAAAAACATTCAGTACTTC.